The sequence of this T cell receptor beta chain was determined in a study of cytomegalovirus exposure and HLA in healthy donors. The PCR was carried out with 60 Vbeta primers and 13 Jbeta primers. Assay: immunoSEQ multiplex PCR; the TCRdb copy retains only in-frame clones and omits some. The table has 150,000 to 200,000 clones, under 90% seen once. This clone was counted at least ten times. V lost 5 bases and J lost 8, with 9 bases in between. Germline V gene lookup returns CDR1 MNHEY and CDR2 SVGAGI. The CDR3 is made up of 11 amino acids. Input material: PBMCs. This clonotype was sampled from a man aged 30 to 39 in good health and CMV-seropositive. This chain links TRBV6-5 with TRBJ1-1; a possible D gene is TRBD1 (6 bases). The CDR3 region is CASSQGTEAFF. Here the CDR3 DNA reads TGTGCCAGCAGTCAGGGGACGGAAGCTTTCTTT.